Included here is one T cell receptor (beta chain) sequence, with context. Trimming stripped 5 bases from V and 0 bases from J, with 17 bases between. The CDR3 loop spans 17 amino acids. The germline CDR1 and CDR2 sequences are SGHNT and YENEEA. CD4+CD25+CD127- Tregs, CD4+CD25- non-Tregs, CD4 and CD8 cells were sorted. The protocol was immunoSEQ multiplex PCR, while the TCRdb copy is restricted to in-frame clones and leaves out a portion. The table records about 240,000 clones, around 81% of them present only once. This sample stems from a study of Tregs in tolerant kidney transplant recipients. The chain joins TRBV11-3 to TRBJ2-1; D might be TRBD1 (6 bases). The clonotype was recovered from a human donor in good health. The material sequenced was CD4+ T cells from blood. The CDR3 is CASSQRSGARSYNEQFF. As DNA, the CDR3 is TGTGCCAGCAGCCAACGCTCAGGGGCCCGCTCCTACAATGAGCAGTTCTTC.